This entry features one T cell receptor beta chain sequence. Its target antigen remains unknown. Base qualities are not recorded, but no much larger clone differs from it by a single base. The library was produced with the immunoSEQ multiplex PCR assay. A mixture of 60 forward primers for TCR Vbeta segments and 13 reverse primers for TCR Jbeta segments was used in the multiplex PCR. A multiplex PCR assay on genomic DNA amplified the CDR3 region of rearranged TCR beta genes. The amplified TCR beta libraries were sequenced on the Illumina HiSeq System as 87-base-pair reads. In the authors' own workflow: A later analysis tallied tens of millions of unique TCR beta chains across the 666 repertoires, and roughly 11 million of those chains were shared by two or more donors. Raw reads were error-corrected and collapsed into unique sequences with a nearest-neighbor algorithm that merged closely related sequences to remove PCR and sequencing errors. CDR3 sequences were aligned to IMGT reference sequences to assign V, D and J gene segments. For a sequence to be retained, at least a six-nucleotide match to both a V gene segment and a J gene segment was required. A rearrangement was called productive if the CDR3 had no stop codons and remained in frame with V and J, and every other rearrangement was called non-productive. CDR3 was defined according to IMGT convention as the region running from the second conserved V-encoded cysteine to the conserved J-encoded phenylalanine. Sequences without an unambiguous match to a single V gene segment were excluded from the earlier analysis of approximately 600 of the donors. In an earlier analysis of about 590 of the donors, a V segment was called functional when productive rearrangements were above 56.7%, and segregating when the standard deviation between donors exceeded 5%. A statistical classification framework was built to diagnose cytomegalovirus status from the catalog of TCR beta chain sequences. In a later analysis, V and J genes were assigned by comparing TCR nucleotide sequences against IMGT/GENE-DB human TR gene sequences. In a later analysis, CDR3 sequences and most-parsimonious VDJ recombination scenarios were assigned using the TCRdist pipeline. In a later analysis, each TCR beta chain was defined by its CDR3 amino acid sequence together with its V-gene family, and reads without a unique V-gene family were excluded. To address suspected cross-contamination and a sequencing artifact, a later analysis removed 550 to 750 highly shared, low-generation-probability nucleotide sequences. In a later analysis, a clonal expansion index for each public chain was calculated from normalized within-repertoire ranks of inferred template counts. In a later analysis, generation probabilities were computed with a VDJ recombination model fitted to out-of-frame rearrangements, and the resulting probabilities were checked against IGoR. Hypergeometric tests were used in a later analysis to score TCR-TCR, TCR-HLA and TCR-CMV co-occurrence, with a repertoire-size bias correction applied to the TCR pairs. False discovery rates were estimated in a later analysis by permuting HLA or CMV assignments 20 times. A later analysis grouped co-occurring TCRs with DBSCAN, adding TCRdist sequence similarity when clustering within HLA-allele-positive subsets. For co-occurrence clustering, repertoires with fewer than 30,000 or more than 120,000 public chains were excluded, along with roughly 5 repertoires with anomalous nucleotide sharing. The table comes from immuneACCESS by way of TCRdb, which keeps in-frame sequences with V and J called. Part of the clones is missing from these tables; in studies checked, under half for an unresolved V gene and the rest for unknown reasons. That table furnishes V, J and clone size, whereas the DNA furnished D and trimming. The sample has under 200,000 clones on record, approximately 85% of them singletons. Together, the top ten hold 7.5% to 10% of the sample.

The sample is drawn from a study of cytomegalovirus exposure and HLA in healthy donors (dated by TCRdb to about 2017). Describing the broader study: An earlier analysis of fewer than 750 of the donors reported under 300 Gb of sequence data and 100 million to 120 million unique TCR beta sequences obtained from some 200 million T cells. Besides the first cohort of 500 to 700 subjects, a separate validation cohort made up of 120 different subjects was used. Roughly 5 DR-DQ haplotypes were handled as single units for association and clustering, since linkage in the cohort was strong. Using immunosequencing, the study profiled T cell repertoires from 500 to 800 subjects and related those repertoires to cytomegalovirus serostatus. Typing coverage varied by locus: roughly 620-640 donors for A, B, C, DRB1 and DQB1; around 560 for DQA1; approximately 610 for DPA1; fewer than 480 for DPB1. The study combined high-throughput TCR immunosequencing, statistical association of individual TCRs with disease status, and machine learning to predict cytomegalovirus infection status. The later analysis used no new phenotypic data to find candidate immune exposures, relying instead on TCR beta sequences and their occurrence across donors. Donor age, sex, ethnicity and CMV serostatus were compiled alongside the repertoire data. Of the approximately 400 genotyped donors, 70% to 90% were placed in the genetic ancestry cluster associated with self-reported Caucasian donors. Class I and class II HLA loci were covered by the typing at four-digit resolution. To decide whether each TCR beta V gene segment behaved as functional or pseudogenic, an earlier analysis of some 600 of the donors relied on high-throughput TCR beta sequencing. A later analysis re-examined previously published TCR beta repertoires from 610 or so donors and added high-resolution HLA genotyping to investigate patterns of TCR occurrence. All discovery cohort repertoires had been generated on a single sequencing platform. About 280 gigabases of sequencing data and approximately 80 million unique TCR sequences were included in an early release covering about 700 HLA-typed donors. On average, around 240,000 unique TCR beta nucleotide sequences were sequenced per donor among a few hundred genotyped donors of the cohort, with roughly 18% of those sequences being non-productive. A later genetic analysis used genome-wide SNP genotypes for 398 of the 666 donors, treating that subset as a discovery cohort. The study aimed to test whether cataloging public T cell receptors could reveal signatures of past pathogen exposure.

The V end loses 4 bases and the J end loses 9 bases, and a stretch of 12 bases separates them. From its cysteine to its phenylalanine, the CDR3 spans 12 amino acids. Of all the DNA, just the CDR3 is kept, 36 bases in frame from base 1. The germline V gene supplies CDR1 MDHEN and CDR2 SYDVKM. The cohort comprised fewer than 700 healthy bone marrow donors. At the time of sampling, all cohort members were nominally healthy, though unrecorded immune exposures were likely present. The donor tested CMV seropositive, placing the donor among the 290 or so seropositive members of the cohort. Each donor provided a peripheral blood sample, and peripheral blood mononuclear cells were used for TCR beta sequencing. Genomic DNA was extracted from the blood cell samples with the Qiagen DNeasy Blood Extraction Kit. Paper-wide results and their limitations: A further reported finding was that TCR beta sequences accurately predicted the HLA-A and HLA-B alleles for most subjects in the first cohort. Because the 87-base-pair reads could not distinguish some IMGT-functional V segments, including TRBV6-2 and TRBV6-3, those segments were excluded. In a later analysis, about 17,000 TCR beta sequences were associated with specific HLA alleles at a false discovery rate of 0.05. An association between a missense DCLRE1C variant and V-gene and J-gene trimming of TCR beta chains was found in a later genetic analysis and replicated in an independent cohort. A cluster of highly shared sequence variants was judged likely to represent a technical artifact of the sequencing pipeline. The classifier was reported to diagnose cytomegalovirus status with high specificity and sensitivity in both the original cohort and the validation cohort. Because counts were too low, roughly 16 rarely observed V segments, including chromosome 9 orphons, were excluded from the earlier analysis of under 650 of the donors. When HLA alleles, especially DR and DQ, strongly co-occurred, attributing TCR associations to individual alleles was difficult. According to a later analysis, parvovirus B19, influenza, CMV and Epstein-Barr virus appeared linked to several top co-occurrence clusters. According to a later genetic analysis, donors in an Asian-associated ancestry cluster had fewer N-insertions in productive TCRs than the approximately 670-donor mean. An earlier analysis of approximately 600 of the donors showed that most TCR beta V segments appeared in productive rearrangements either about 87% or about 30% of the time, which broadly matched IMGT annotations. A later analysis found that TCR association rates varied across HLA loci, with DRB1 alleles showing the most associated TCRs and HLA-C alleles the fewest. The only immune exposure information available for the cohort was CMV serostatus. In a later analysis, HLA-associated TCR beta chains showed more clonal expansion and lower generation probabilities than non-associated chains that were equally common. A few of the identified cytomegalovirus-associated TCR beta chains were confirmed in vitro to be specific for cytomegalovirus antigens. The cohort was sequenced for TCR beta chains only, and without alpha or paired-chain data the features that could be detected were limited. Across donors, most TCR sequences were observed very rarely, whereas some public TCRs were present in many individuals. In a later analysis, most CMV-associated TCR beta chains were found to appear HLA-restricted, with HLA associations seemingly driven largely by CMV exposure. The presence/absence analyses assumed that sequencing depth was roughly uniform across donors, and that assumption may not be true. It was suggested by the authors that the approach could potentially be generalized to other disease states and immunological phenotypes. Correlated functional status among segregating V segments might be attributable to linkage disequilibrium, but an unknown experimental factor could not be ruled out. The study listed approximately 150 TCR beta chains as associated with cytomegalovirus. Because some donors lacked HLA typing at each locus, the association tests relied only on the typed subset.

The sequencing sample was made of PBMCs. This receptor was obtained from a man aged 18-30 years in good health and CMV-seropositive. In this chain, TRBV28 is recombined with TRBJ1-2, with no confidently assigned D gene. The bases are TGTGCCAGCAGTTGGGCAGCTTATCGCTACACCTTC. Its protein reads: CASSWAAYRYTF.